This TCR beta chain was observed in a study of T-cell memory formation after mild COVID-19. Study summary: TCR clusters largely stayed donor specific.

Broader study findings: CD4+ contracting clones were mainly CM and EM; CD8+ ones, EMRA.

Worth noting for this clonotype: Its antigen is unidentified.

TCRdb processed the 5' RACE reads anew with MiXCR; each CDR3 protein has one entry. The sample lists about 470,000 distinct CDR3 sequences, roughly 18% seen once, with around an eighth in the top ten. The material sequenced was PBMCs or a T cell subset sorted from them (not recorded which). The source of this sequence is an adult woman who had mild COVID-19 (a few samples of this study predate the infection). Cell type and time point are not known.

This CDR3 reads CASSQEGRGNYNEQFF. In DNA form, the CDR3 reads TGCGCCAGCAGCCAAGAGGGTAGGGGGAACTACAATGAGCAGTTCTTC. The chain couples TRBV4-3 to TRBJ2-1; D might be TRBD1 (6 bases). The CDR3 has 16 amino acids. V was clipped by 0 bases and J by 3 bases, with 12 bases between them. The germline CDR1 and CDR2 sequences are LGHNA and YSLEER.